Presented here are 4 T cell receptor beta chains from one specimen sequenced in a study of response to subunit inactivated influenza vaccine. TCRdb re-called the RT-PCR reads with MiXCR, one entry per CDR3 protein. The data show under 800,000 distinct CDR3 sequences, with about 14% seen just once and around 6.5% held by the top ten. This sample comprised PBMCs from blood, obtained 14 to 15 days before vaccination. These receptors were collected from a man aged 50-59 years who received an inactivated influenza vaccine.

The V and J genes are TRBV4-3 and TRBJ2-2; 10 nucleotides match TRBD2. After removal of 0 bases from V and 2 bases from J, the junction contained 6 bases not matched to a gene. Germline V gene data show CDR1 as LGHNA and CDR2 as YSLEER. This CDR3 comprises 18 residues. The CDR3: CASSQDPASGRNTGELFF. CDR3 sequence (DNA): TGCGCCAGCAGCCAAGATCCGGCTAGCGGGAGAAACACCGGGGAGCTGTTTTTT.

This clonotype was seen a handful of times. The rearrangement uses TRBV6-1 and TRBJ1-4; TRBD1 might be the D (5 bases). The CDR3 has 14 residues. Germline V gives CDR1 MNHNS, CDR2 SASEGT. Trimming took 6 bases from V and 7 from J, leaving 15 bases between them. CDR3 in amino acids: CASRQGRSSEKLFF. As DNA, the CDR3 is TGTGCCAGCAGGCAGGGCCGGTCTAGTGAAAAACTGTTTTTT.

This chain connects TRBV6-2 or TRBV6-3 to TRBJ1-5; 10 nucleotides match TRBD1. CDR3 length: 16 amino acids. Germline V gene data show CDR1 as MNHEY and CDR2 as SVGEGT. Trimming at V came to 10 bases and at J to 4 bases, leaving 13 bases not matched to a gene. CDR3 amino acids: CANYRRDRGPNQPQHF. The CDR3 DNA sequence: TGTGCCAACTACCGACGCGACAGGGGGCCTAATCAGCCCCAGCATTTT.

The chain combines TRBV6-2 or TRBV6-3 with TRBJ2-1; the D gene is possibly TRBD1 (5 bases). Germline assignment: CDR1 MNHEY and CDR2 SVGEGT. V dropped 2 bases and J dropped 1 base, with 12 bases sitting between them. CDR3 length equals 16 residues. The CDR3 DNA is TGTGCCAGCAGTTACGTTATAACAGGTTCCTACAATGAGCAGTTCTTC. As protein: CASSYVITGSYNEQFF.